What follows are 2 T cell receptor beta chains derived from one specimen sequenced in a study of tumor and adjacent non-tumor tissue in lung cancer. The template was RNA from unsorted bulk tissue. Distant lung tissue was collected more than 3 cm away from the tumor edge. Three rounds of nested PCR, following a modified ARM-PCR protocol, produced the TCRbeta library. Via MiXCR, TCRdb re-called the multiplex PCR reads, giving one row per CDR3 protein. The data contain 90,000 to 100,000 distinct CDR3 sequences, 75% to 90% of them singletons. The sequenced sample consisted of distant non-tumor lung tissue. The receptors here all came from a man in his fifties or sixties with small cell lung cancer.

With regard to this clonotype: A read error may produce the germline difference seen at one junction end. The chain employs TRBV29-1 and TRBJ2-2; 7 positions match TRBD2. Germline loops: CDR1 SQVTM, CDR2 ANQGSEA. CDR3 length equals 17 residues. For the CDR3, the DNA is TGCAGCGTCCATTCATCCGGGACTATTACGAACACCGGGGAGCTGTTCTTT. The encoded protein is CSVHSSGTITNTGELFF.

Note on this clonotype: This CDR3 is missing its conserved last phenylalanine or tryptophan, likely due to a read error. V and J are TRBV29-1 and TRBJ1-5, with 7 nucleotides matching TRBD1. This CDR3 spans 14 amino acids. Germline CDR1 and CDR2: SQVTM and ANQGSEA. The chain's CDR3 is CSVVEQGMSQPQHI. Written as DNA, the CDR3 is TGTAGCGTTGTAGAACAGGGGATGAGTCAGCCCCAGCATATT.